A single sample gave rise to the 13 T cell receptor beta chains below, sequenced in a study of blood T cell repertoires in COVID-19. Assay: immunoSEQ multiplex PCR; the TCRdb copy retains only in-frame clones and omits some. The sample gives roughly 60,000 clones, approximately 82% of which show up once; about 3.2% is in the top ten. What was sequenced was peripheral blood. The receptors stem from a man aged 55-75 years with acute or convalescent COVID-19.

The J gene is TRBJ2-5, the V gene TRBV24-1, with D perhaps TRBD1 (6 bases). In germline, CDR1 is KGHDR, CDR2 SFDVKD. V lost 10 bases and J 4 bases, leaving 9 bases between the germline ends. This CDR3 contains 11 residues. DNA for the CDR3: TGTGCCACTGGCAGGGGAGAGACCCAGTACTTC. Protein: CATGRGETQYF.

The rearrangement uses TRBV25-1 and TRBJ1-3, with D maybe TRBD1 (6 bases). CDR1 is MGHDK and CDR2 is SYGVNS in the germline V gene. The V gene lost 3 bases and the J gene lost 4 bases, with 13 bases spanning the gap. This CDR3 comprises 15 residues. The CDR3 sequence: CASSDPGQSGNTIYF. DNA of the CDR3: TGTGCCAGCAGTGACCCCGGACAGTCCGGAAACACCATATATTTT.

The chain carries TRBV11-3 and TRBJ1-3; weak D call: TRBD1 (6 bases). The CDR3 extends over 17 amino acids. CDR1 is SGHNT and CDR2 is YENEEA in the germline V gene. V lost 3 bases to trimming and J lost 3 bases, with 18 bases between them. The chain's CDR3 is CASSLDAGTTSGNTIYF. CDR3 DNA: TGTGCCAGCAGCTTGGATGCCGGGACAACAAGTGGAAACACCATATATTTT.

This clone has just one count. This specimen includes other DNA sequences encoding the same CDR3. CDR3 residues: CSASNNGYTF. The CDR3, as DNA: TGCAGTGCTAGTAATAATGGCTACACCTTC. The rearrangement joins TRBV20-1 to TRBJ1-2, with D unresolved. Germline CDR1 DFQATT, CDR2 SNEGSKA (reference sequence). This CDR3 is 10 amino acids long. V lost 3 bases and J 6 bases, leaving 5 bases between the germline ends.

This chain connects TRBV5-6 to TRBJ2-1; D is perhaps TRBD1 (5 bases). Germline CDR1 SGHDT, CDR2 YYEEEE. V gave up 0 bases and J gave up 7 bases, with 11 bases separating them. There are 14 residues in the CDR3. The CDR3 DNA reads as TGTGCCAGCAGCTTGGCGGCAGGGCTTAATGAGCAGTTCTTC. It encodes CASSLAAGLNEQFF.

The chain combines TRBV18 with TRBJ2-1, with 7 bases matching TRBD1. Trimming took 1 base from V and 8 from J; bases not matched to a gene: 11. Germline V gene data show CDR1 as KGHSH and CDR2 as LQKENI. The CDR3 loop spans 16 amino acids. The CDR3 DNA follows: TGTGCCAGCTCACCACAAGGCGACAGGGAATGGGATGAGCAGTTCTTC. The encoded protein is CASSPQGDREWDEQFF.

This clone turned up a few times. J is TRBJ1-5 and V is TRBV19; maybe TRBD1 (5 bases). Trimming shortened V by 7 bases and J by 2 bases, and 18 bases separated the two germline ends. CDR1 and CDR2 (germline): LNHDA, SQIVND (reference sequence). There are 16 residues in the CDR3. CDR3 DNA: TGTGCCAGTACTCCCGGGGGTTTGGGAGGCAATCAGCCCCAGCATTTT. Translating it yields CASTPGGLGGNQPQHF.

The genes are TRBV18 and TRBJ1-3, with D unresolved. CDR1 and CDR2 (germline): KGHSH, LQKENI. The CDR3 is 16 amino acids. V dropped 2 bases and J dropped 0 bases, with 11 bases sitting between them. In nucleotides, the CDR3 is TGTGCCAGCTCACCAGAGCTCCCGAGCTCTGGAAACACCATATATTTT. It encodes CASSPELPSSGNTIYF.

CDR3 in amino acids: CASFGGGTDTQYF. The CDR3 bases are TGTGCCAGCTTCGGGGGAGGCACAGATACGCAGTATTTT. V is TRBV28 and J is TRBJ2-3; the D gene is possibly TRBD2 (6 bases). V gave up 8 bases and J gave up 1 base, with 10 bases separating them. CDR1 MDHEN and CDR2 SYDVKM come from the germline V gene. This CDR3 is 13 amino acids long.

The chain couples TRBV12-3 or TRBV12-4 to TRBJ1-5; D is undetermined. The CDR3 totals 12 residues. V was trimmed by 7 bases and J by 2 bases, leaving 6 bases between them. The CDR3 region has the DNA TGTGCCAGCATGCAGGGCAATCAGCCCCAGCATTTT. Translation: CASMQGNQPQHF.

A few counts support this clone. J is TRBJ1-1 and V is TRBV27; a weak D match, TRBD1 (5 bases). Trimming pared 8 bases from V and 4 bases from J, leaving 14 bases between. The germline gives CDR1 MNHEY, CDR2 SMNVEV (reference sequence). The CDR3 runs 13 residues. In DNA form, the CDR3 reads TGTGCCAGCCAGGGAGGCGTACGCACTGAAGCTTTCTTT. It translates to CASQGGVRTEAFF.

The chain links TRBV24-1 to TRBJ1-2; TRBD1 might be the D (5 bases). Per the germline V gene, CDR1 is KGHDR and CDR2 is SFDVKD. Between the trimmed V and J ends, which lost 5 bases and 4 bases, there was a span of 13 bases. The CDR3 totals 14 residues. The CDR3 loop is CATSGRSQVYGYTF. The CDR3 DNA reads TGTGCCACCAGTGGCAGATCACAGGTCTATGGCTACACCTTC.

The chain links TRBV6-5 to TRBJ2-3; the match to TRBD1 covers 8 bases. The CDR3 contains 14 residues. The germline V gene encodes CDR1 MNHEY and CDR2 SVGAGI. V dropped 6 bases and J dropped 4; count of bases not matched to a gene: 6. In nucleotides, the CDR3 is TGTGCCAGCAGGTGGACAGGGTCGGCAGATACGCAGTATTTT. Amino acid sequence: CASRWTGSADTQYF.